Following are 10 T cell receptor beta chains from one sample sequenced in a study of T cells after yellow fever vaccination. TCRdb re-called the 5' RACE reads with MiXCR, one entry per CDR3 protein. The sample records approximately 550,000 distinct CDR3 sequences, over 15% being singletons. Sequencing used PBMCs, obtained 15 days after the yellow fever booster vaccination. Receptor source: a man younger than 45 who received the YFV17D yellow fever vaccine.

This clonotype was seen a handful of times. This sequence joins TRBV10-3 and TRBJ1-6; the D is unclear. The V gene's germline CDR1 is ENHRY and CDR2 SYGVKD. V was clipped by 6 bases and J by 7 bases, with 7 bases between them. This CDR3 is built from 12 residues. DNA for the CDR3: TGTGCCATCAGCGACCCAAATTCACCCCTCCACTTT. Amino acid sequence: CAISDPNSPLHF.

The chain couples TRBV18 to TRBJ2-1; TRBD2 matches 12 bases. The V gene end was trimmed by 2 bases and the J gene end by 5 bases; junction bases not matched to a gene: 4. CDR1 and CDR2 from the germline V gene are KGHSH and LQKENI. This CDR3 has 16 residues. The DNA for the CDR3 is TGTGCCAGCTCACCAGTGAGACTAGCGGGAGACAATGAGCAGTTCTTC. Translation gives CASSPVRLAGDNEQFF.

The chain joins TRBV5-5 to TRBJ2-7; 9 bases match TRBD1. CDR3 length: 16 residues. CDR1 and CDR2 (germline): SGHKS, YYEKEE (reference sequence). The ends lost 4 bases at V and 0 bases at J; junction bases unmatched: 8. The CDR3 nucleotides are TGTGCCAGCAGCCGAGGCGTGGGACAGGGCTCCTACGAGCAGTACTTC. It translates to CASSRGVGQGSYEQYF.

This chain uses TRBV20-1 with TRBJ2-1, with 10 bases matching TRBD2. The germline CDR1 and CDR2 sequences are DFQATT and SNEGSKA (reference sequence). The CDR3 covers 17 residues. J gave up 3 bases and V 6 bases, and 14 bases lay outside the gene matches. The CDR3 region is CSAPTGTSGKNYNEQFF. CDR3 DNA sequence: TGCAGTGCACCGACGGGTACTAGCGGGAAAAACTACAATGAGCAGTTCTTC.

This rearrangement joins TRBV10-3 to TRBJ2-7; TRBD2 matches at 8 bases. CDR1 and CDR2 from the germline V gene are ENHRY and SYGVKD. Trimming at V came to 6 bases and at J to 3 bases, leaving 7 bases not matched to a gene. CDR3 length equals 14 residues. CDR3: CAIRGLAGDYEQYF. The CDR3 DNA reads as TGTGCCATCAGGGGGCTAGCGGGCGACTACGAGCAGTACTTC.

This chain connects TRBV5-4 to TRBJ2-3, with 9 bases that match TRBD2. CDR1 SGHNT and CDR2 YYREEE come from the germline V gene (reference sequence). The CDR3 extends over 15 amino acids. V trimming: 6 bases; J trimming: 0 bases; junction bases outside the gene matches: 5. The CDR3 loop reads CASINSGGSTDTQYF. CDR3 nucleotides: TGTGCCAGCATCAATAGCGGGGGAAGCACAGATACGCAGTATTTT.

The chain is built from TRBV12-3 or TRBV12-4 and TRBJ2-7; 10 bases line up with TRBD2. This CDR3 contains 15 residues. V gave up 2 bases and J gave up 7 bases; unmatched junction bases: 8. CDR3 in amino acids: CASSLTSGRAREQYF. In DNA, the CDR3 is TGTGCCAGCAGTTTAACCAGCGGGAGGGCCAGGGAGCAGTACTTC.

The chain joins TRBV12-5 to TRBJ2-1, with TRBD2 matching over 7 bases. Unmatched junction bases numbered 7, after V lost 5 bases and J lost 3 bases. CDR1 is LGHNT and CDR2 is FRNRAP in the germline V gene. The CDR3 loop spans 15 amino acids. The CDR3 region has the DNA TGTGCTAGTGGTACCGGACTAGGCTACTACAATGAGCAGTTCTTC. This translates into CASGTGLGYYNEQFF.

The CDR3 spells CASSLSTSGLQETQYF. The CDR3 bases are TGCGCCAGCAGCTTGTCGACTAGCGGCCTCCAAGAGACCCAGTACTTC. The genes are TRBV5-1 and TRBJ2-5; 9 bases align to TRBD2. Germline-derived CDR1 and CDR2 are SGHRS and YFSETQ. With V trimmed by 1 base and J by 1 base, 5 bases remained unmatched. This CDR3 contains 16 residues.

The rearrangement links TRBV6-2 or TRBV6-3 to TRBJ2-7; TRBD2 matches 7 bases. J gave up 7 bases and V 0 bases, and 12 bases lay outside the gene matches. Per the germline V gene, CDR1 is MNHEY and CDR2 is SVGEGT. This CDR3 has 16 amino acids. DNA of the CDR3: TGTGCCAGCAGTTACTCAGGCAGCGGGACCCCTGGAGAGCAGTACTTC. Protein sequence: CASSYSGSGTPGEQYF.